Below are 5 T cell receptor beta chains sequenced from a single sample in a study of cytomegalovirus exposure and HLA in healthy donors. PCR primers comprised 60 Vbeta and 13 Jbeta primers. TCRdb's copy holds only in-frame clones and misses some; the assay was immunoSEQ multiplex PCR. The sample lists more than 100,000 clones; 75% to 80% were seen once. The material sequenced was PBMCs. The origin of the receptors is an older woman in good health and CMV-seronegative.

V gene TRBV6-6 combines with J gene TRBJ2-5; 14 positions agree with TRBD2. The ends lost 5 bases at V and 5 bases at J; junction bases unmatched: 7. The CDR3 covers 16 residues. The V gene's germline CDR1 is MNHNY and CDR2 SVGAGI (reference sequence). In nucleotides, the CDR3 is TGTGCCAGCAGTCCTAGGACTAGCGGGGGGCGGGAGACCCAGTACTTC. Protein: CASSPRTSGGRETQYF.

This clone was seen a few times. This chain links TRBV7-9 with TRBJ2-7, with D unresolved. The CDR3 totals 11 residues. V shed 5 bases and J shed 6 bases, with 8 bases lying between them. The germline V gene has CDR1 SEHNR and CDR2 FQNEAQ (reference sequence). The DNA for the CDR3 is TGTGCCAGCAGCCAATCTAGCGAGCAGTACTTC. It codes for CASSQSSEQYF. The full variable domain, completed using reference TRBV7-9 and TRBJ2-7, is DTGVSQNPRHKITKRGQNVTFRCDPISEHNRLYWYRQTLGQGPEFLTYFQNEAQLEKSRLLSDRFSAERPKGSFSTLEIQRTEQGDSAMYLCASSQSSEQYFGPGTRLTVT.

V and J are TRBV5-1 and TRBJ2-7, with 7 positions matching TRBD1. J was trimmed by 3 bases and V by 5 bases; bases with no gene match: 14. The CDR3 contains 16 residues. CDR1 and CDR2 (germline): SGHRS, YFSETQ. CDR3 residues: CASSPGRTGEHYEQYF. CDR3 DNA sequence: TGCGCCAGCAGTCCTGGACGAACAGGGGAGCACTACGAGCAGTACTTC. Variable domain in full (rest from reference TRBV5-1 and TRBJ2-7): KAGVTQTPRYLIKTRGQQVTLSCSPISGHRSVSWYQQTPGQGLQFLFEYFSETQRNKGNFPGRFSGRQFSNSRSEMNVSTLELGDSALYLCASSPGRTGEHYEQYFGPGTRLTVT.

This chain links TRBV5-1 with TRBJ2-3; TRBD2 might be the D (7 bases). This CDR3 is built from 17 residues. The V end lost 1 base, the J end lost 4 bases, and 19 bases lay between the germline ends. From germline, CDR1 is SGHRS and CDR2 YFSETQ. CDR3 nucleotides: TGCGCCAGCAGCTTGCTCAACCAGGGGCGGGGGTCAGATACGCAGTATTTT. This translates into CASSLLNQGRGSDTQYF.

This clone was picked up a small number of times. This chain joins TRBV4-1 and TRBJ2-2; D might be TRBD1 (5 bases). The CDR3 sequence is 16 residues long. From germline, CDR1 is MGHRA and CDR2 YSYEKL. The V and J ends lost 1 base and 1 base respectively, with 10 bases between them. DNA for the CDR3: TGCGCCAGCAGCCAAGGGCTGCAGGGGAACACCGGGGAGCTGTTTTTT. It translates to CASSQGLQGNTGELFF.